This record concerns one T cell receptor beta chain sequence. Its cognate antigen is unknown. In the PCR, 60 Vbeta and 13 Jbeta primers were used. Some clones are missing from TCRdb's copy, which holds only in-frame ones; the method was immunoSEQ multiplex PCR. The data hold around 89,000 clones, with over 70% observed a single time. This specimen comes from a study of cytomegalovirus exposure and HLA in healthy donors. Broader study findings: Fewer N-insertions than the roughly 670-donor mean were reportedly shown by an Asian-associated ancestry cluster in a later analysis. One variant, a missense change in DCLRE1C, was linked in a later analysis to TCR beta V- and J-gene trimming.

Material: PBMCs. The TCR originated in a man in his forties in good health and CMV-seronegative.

CDR3 coding DNA: TGTGCCAGCTCACCACCGATCGGGGAACCTTACTACAATGAGCAGTTCTTC. The encoded protein is CASSPPIGEPYYNEQFF. The chain joins TRBV18 to TRBJ2-1; D is possibly TRBD2 (5 bases). Trimming pared 0 bases from V and 3 bases from J, leaving 15 bases between. Per the germline V gene, CDR1 is KGHSH and CDR2 is LQKENI. The CDR3 is 17 residues long.